Included here is one T cell receptor beta chain sequence, with context. The antigen is undetermined. This specimen comes from a study of T cell responses to AZD1222 COVID-19 vaccine. Overall study context: Analysis merged second doses at about 4 or about 12 weeks.

Generated by immunoSEQ multiplex PCR, the TCRdb table keeps only in-frame clones and is missing some. The sample has some 120,000 clones, less than 95% seen once; the top ten hold around 7.2%. General study results and limits: Breadth and depth of Spike-specific TCRs rose after two AZD1222 doses. Repertoire sampling was restricted to post-peak T cell response timepoints.

Trimming stripped 5 bases from V and 4 bases from J, with 8 bases between. The CDR3 is 12 residues long. Looked up from germline, CDR1 is MNHNY and CDR2 is SVGAGI (reference sequence). The genes are TRBV6-6 and TRBJ1-1; D is unclear. The clonotype originates from an adult in good health. The sequencing here drew on peripheral blood, taken on day 0 of AZD1222 vaccination. The CDR3 region is CASSRVSTEAFF. CDR3 nucleotides: TGTGCCAGCAGTCGTGTGAGCACTGAAGCTTTCTTT.